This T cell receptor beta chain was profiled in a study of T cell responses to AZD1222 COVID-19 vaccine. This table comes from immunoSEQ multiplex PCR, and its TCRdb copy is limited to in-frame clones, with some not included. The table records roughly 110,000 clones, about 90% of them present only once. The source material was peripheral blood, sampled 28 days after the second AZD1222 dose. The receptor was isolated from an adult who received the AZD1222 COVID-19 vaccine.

The CDR3 is CASSSGQGSSYNSPLHF. DNA of the CDR3: TGTGCCAGCAGTTCAGGACAGGGCAGCTCCTATAATTCACCCCTCCACTTT. The chain employs TRBV28 and TRBJ1-6, with 8 bases fitting TRBD1. With 4 bases clipped from V and 0 bases from J, the junction kept 5 bases outside the gene matches. The CDR3 loop spans 17 amino acids. Germline V gene lookup returns CDR1 MDHEN and CDR2 SYDVKM. Drawing the rest from reference TRBV28 and TRBJ1-6, the complete variable domain is DVKVTQSSRYLVKRTGEKVFLECVQDMDHENMFWYRQDPGLGLRLIYFSYDVKMKEKGDIPEGYSVSREKKERFSLILESASTNQTSMYLCASSSGQGSSYNSPLHFGNGTRLTVT.